This T cell receptor beta chain was identified during a study of T cells after yellow fever vaccination. Overall study findings and caveats: Post-booster reappearance was seen for most primary-vaccination clones (around 96% CD4, around 89% CD8). A weaker secondary response peaked on day 5, the primary on day 15.

This clonotype was picked up many times. Its antigen is still unknown. TCRdb passed the 5' RACE reads through MiXCR, listing each CDR3 protein once. The sample includes approximately 330,000 distinct CDR3 sequences, under 15% of them seen just once. The origin of this receptor is a man younger than 35 who received the YFV17D yellow fever vaccine. The specimen was CD4+ T cells sorted from PBMCs, collected 15 days after the yellow fever booster vaccination.

The CDR3 DNA is TGTGCCAGCAGCAAAGTTGAAGGGGCGCGGAGTGGCTACACCTTC. This sequence encodes CASSKVEGARSGYTF. V usage is TRBV21-1 and J usage is TRBJ1-2; the DNA was not used to check the table's D call, TRBD1. TRBV21-1 is listed as a pseudogene. This CDR3 comprises 15 residues.